This T cell receptor (beta chain) comes out of a study of cytomegalovirus exposure and HLA in healthy donors (dated by TCRdb to 2017 to 2019). Turning to the overall study: The 670 or so repertoires of the first cohort and the 120 validation repertoires were produced on the same platform, according to a later analysis. In addition to the first cohort of roughly 670 subjects, a separate validation cohort of about 120 different subjects was used. The study aimed to test whether cataloging public T cell receptors could reveal signatures of past pathogen exposure. To predict cytomegalovirus infection status, the study combined high-throughput TCR immunosequencing, statistical association of individual TCRs with disease status, and machine learning.

Separate from the roughly 630-subject first cohort, the validation cohort of 120 subjects was the group to which the donors belonged. Library preparation employed the immunoSEQ multiplex PCR assay. For the original study's pipeline: A statistical classification framework was built to diagnose cytomegalovirus status from the catalog of TCR beta chain sequences. Imported from immuneACCESS, the table was reduced by TCRdb to in-frame sequences with V and J called. These copies leave out some clones; in studies compared against another copy, an unresolved V gene accounts for under half, and the cause of the remainder is not known. That table is the source of V, J and clone size, and D and trimming were worked out from the DNA. The sample yields roughly 60,000 clones; about 91% were counted once. Over 1% of the sample is held by the ten biggest clonotypes. As regards this clone: Its target antigen remains unknown. Base qualities are missing; no much larger clone stands one base away.

Findings and caveats that apply to the study as a whole: Most TCR sequences were observed very rarely across donors, whereas some public TCRs were present in many individuals. A later analysis lacked HLA typing for the validation cohort, so it scored co-occurrence in that cohort across all 110 or so repertoires. In vitro tests confirmed that a few of the cytomegalovirus-associated TCR beta chains recognize cytomegalovirus antigens. It was suggested by the authors that the approach could potentially be generalized to other disease states and immunological phenotypes. A total of about 180 TCR beta chains were listed by the study as associated with cytomegalovirus. A later analysis found that TCRs clustered in the first cohort also tended to co-occur in the roughly 120 validation repertoires, with approximately 95% of cluster scores above 0. The classifier was reported to diagnose cytomegalovirus status with high specificity and sensitivity in both the original cohort and the validation cohort.

From cysteine to phenylalanine, the CDR3 is 13 amino acids long. The DNA shown is the 39-base CDR3, in frame from base 1. V was cut back by 8 bases and J by 11 bases, leaving a gap of 16 bases between them. According to the germline V gene, CDR1 reads MNHNS and CDR2 reads SASEGT. Specimen: PBMCs. This TCR derives from a woman in her late teens or twenties in good health and CMV-seronegative. This chain is built from TRBV6-1 and TRBJ2-6, with the identity of the D gene unclear. The nucleotide sequence is given as TGTGCCAGCGTCCTACCTCACGCCGACGTCCTGACTTTC. Its translation reads: CASVLPHADVLTF.